Each of the 4 T cell receptor beta chains below was sequenced from the same sample in a study of blood T cells in healthy people across ages. Combining a sample-barcoded 5' primer with a J-beta primer mix, a second PCR ran for roughly 6 to 11 cycles. TCRdb ran MiXCR on the 5' RACE reads and lists one entry per CDR3 protein. Here the sample spans about 800,000 distinct CDR3 sequences, roughly 25% being singletons. These data also formed part of another study, on T cells of mothers and their children.

The sequenced material came from blood. The receptor source for this set is a boy younger than 18 in good health.

This chain uses TRBV20-1 with TRBJ1-1; D remains unclear. Per germline, CDR1 DFQATT and CDR2 SNEGSKA (reference sequence). CDR3 length: 13 residues. The V and J ends lost 4 bases and 1 base respectively, with 10 bases between them. CDR3 bases: TGCAGTGCTACGGGAGCGGGGAACACTGAAGCTTTCTTT. This gives the protein CSATGAGNTEAFF.

The gene calls are TRBV5-1 and TRBJ1-1; no definite D call. The V gene's germline CDR1 is SGHRS and CDR2 YFSETQ. V lost 5 bases, J lost 4 bases, and 12 bases lay in between. The CDR3 extends over 13 amino acids. CDR3 in DNA: TGCGCCAGCAGTTTCAGTGGGAGCACTGAAGCTTTCTTT. Protein product: CASSFSGSTEAFF. Full variable domain (missing parts from reference TRBV5-1 and TRBJ1-1): KAGVTQTPRYLIKTRGQQVTLSCSPISGHRSVSWYQQTPGQGLQFLFEYFSETQRNKGNFPGRFSGRQFSNSRSEMNVSTLELGDSALYLCASSFSGSTEAFFGQGTRLTVV.

Worth noting for this clonotype: One end of the junction fails to match germline, which may point to a read error. This chain joins TRBV6-5 and TRBJ1-5, with D hard to call. Germline V gives CDR1 MNHEY, CDR2 SVGAGI. The CDR3 has 14 residues. DNA of the CDR3: TGTGCCAACAGTCAAAGCTACAAGAATCAGCCCCAGCATTTT. Its translation is CANSQSYKNQPQHF.

This clonotype occurred a few times. V is TRBV6-5 and J is TRBJ1-1; the D gene is possibly TRBD1 (6 bases). The V end lost 2 bases, the J end lost 6 bases, and 16 bases lay between the germline ends. There are 15 residues in the CDR3. Germline CDR1 and CDR2: MNHEY and SVGAGI. The CDR3 sequence: CASSYLDRSFAEAFF. The CDR3 DNA reads TGTGCCAGCAGTTACCTTGACAGGTCCTTCGCTGAAGCTTTCTTT.